Listed here are 30 T cell receptor beta chains from one sample, sequenced in a study of vaccination and CD4 T cells after COVID-19 (dated by TCRdb to between 2022 and 2023). Libraries were made using PCR. These reads were obtained on an Illumina iSeq 100. DNA from cultured CD4+ T cells was subjected to TCR sequencing with the Oncomine TCR Beta short-read assay at the Johns Hopkins FTIC core. In-frame beta chains were kept once TCRdb had trimmed the public reads at Q25 with fastp and called clones with MiXCR. Duplicate CDR3 protein sequences are folded into a single record with the most common DNA and genes. The sample table lists about 25,000 distinct CDR3 sequences, around 28% of them with a count of one. Together, the top ten hold 7.1% of the sample. Sample time point, as interpreted from the label and publication: late sampling 161 to 241 days after vaccination in three convalescent patients. The sample's treatment or condition label, decoded: roughly 11-day PBMC culture with coronavirus spike peptide pools or control peptides (ViraFEST assay).

No antigens are known for them. Sequencing was performed on CD4+ T cells from blood, cultured in vitro, taken about 7 months after SARS-CoV-2 vaccination. Receptor source: a human donor who had recovered from COVID-19.

This clonotype came up a few times. The chain uses TRBV7-9 and TRBJ1-6; D may be TRBD1 (6 bases). The CDR3 loop spans 14 amino acids. The ends were cut back, 7 bases at V and 10 bases at J, with 17 bases in the middle. Germline loops: CDR1 SEHNR, CDR2 FQNEAQ (reference sequence). CDR3 DNA sequence: TGTGCCAGCAAGCCACGGGACACATACTCACCCCTCCACTTT. Its protein is CASKPRDTYSPLHF.

Notes on this clonotype: The junction and the germline gene differ at one end; a read error may be behind it. The CDR3 sequence: CVSSSQGAAEETQYF. CDR3 nucleotides: TGTGTCAGCAGCTCACAGGGGGCAGCGGAAGAGACCCAGTACTTC. The chain employs TRBV6-2 or TRBV6-3 and TRBJ2-5; 9 bases line up with TRBD1. Germline V gene data show CDR1 as MNHEY and CDR2 as SVGEGT. This CDR3 comprises 15 residues.

This clonotype was seen only a few times. V is TRBV10-3 and J is TRBJ1-6, with D perhaps matching TRBD1 (5 bases). This CDR3 contains 17 residues. Germline loops: CDR1 ENHRY, CDR2 SYGVKD. V lost 2 bases, J lost 0 bases, and 11 bases lay in between. This CDR3 is CAISEAAGTSYNSPLHF. The CDR3 region has the DNA TGTGCCATCAGTGAGGCTGCTGGGACCTCCTATAATTCACCCCTCCACTTT.

This rearrangement joins TRBV5-4 to TRBJ2-1; the D gene is possibly TRBD2 (5 bases). The CDR3 totals 13 residues. Germline V gene sequence: CDR1 SGHNT, CDR2 YYREEE (reference sequence). The germline V and J ends were trimmed by 4 bases and 5 bases, with 10 bases remaining between them. For the CDR3, the DNA is TGTGCCAGCAGCCAAACTAGTAACAATGAGCAGTTCTTC. It encodes CASSQTSNNEQFF.

By frequency in the sample, this clonotype is medium-sized. The chain is built from TRBV20-1 and TRBJ2-4; 10 bases are shared with TRBD2. V was clipped by 4 bases and J by 11 bases; unmatched bases: 14. This CDR3 has 15 amino acids. Germline values: CDR1 DFQATT, CDR2 SNEGSKA (reference sequence). The CDR3 protein is CSATGALAGAVFQYF. The CDR3 nucleotides read TGCAGTGCTACGGGGGCCCTAGCGGGAGCGGTCTTTCAGTACTTC.

Written as DNA, the CDR3 is TGCAGTGCTCCCACTAGCGGGAGACTCGCAGATACGCAGTATTTT. Amino acid sequence: CSAPTSGRLADTQYF. The J gene is TRBJ2-3, the V gene TRBV20-1, with 11 bases matching TRBD2. V dropped 5 bases and J dropped 4; count of bases not matched to a gene: 8. The CDR3 sequence is 15 residues long. In germline, CDR1 is DFQATT, CDR2 SNEGSKA (reference sequence).

This clonotype was seen more than once but under ten times. The rearrangement uses TRBV6-1 and TRBJ1-2; 8 bases line up with TRBD1. With V trimmed by 5 bases and J by 8 bases, 13 bases remained unmatched. Germline values: CDR1 MNHNS, CDR2 SASEGT. CDR3 length: 15 amino acids. The CDR3 DNA sequence: TGTGCCAGCAGTCTAAACCGAGGGACAGGTCGCGGCTACACCTTC. Translating it yields CASSLNRGTGRGYTF.

This clonotype was observed a few times. In DNA form, the CDR3 reads TGTGCCAGCAAACCTCAGACAGGGACCGGCGGCTACACCTTC. It is translated as CASKPQTGTGGYTF. The chain carries TRBV19 and TRBJ1-2, with TRBD1 identical over 7 bases. In germline, CDR1 is LNHDA, CDR2 SQIVND (reference sequence). The CDR3 consists of 14 residues. Trimming cost V 9 bases and J 8 bases; bases outside gene matches: 15.

This clonotype was detected only a few times. The rearrangement joins TRBV6-2 or TRBV6-3 to TRBJ2-3; 11 nucleotides line up with TRBD2. The V and J ends lost 6 bases and 6 bases, in that order; junction bases with no gene match: 14. The CDR3 runs 17 residues. Per germline, CDR1 MNHEY and CDR2 SVGEGT. The chain's CDR3 is CASSPGTSGGLVDTQYF. In DNA, the CDR3 is TGTGCCAGCAGCCCCGGGACTAGCGGAGGACTTGTGGATACGCAGTATTTT.

This clonotype was seen a few times. The gene calls are TRBV7-8 and TRBJ2-1; 8 bases align to TRBD2. V lost 9 bases and J lost 4; bases outside the gene matches: 8. This CDR3 has 14 residues. Germline V gene sequence: CDR1 SGHVS, CDR2 FQNEAQ. The CDR3 loop is CASAIAGSYNEQFF. The CDR3 DNA reads TGTGCCAGTGCCATAGCGGGAAGTTACAATGAGCAGTTCTTC.

Within the sample, this clonotype is medium-sized (0.01 to 0.1%). The rearrangement links TRBV7-2 to TRBJ2-7, with 7 bases aligning to TRBD1. The V gene's germline CDR1 is SGHTA and CDR2 FQGNSA. The CDR3 has 15 amino acids. The V and J ends lost 5 bases and 3 bases, in that order; junction bases with no gene match: 10. CDR3 amino acids: CASSPRQGRSYEQYF. CDR3 DNA sequence: TGTGCCAGCAGCCCGAGACAGGGTAGGAGCTACGAGCAGTACTTC.

The V call is TRBV5-6, the J call TRBJ1-6, with unresolved D. The germline CDR1 and CDR2 sequences are SGHDT and YYEEEE. Trimming removed 4 bases from V and 13 bases from J, with 15 bases in between. CDR3 size: 13 residues. CDR3 loop: CASSPRSLGPLHF. In nucleotides, the CDR3 is TGTGCCAGCAGCCCAAGGAGCCTCGGGCCCCTCCACTTT. The complete variable domain, with remaining parts taken from reference TRBV5-6 and TRBJ1-6, reads DAGVTQSPTHLIKTRGQQVTLRCSPKSGHDTVSWYQQALGQGPQFIFQYYEEEERQRGNFPDRFSGHQFPNYSSELNVNALLLGDSALYLCASSPRSLGPLHFGNGTRLTVT.

This chain uses TRBV28 with TRBJ2-1; 11 bases are shared with TRBD2. The CDR3 has 16 residues. V gave up 8 bases and J gave up 1 base; unmatched junction bases: 7. Germline V CDR1 and CDR2: MDHEN, SYDVKM. Written as DNA, the CDR3 is TGTGCCAGCCCCCCCTCTAGCGGGGGGTCCTACAATGAGCAGTTCTTC. Translating it yields CASPPSSGGSYNEQFF. The full variable domain, its missing parts supplied by reference TRBV28 and TRBJ2-1, is DVKVTQSSRYLVKRTGEKVFLECVQDMDHENMFWYRQDPGLGLRLIYFSYDVKMKEKGDIPEGYSVSREKKERFSLILESASTNQTSMYLCASPPSSGGSYNEQFFGPGTRLTVL.

Only a few counts were recorded for this clonotype. The chain employs TRBV7-3 and TRBJ2-3; unclear D gene. The germline V and J ends were trimmed by 3 bases and 5 bases, with 12 bases remaining between them. CDR3 length equals 14 residues. The germline CDR1 and CDR2 sequences are SGHTA and FQGTGA. CDR3 sequence reads: CASSFQQGLDTQYF. The DNA of the CDR3 is TGTGCCAGCAGCTTCCAACAAGGTTTAGATACGCAGTATTTT.

The chain joins TRBV5-1 to TRBJ1-6; D is ambiguous. The germline V and J ends were trimmed by 5 bases and 10 bases, with 16 bases remaining between them. Germline values: CDR1 SGHRS, CDR2 YFSETQ. The CDR3 extends over 14 amino acids. This chain's CDR3 is CASSSEGVVSPLHF. The CDR3 nucleotides are TGCGCCAGCAGTTCGGAGGGTGTGGTATCACCCCTCCACTTT.

V is TRBV4-1 and J is TRBJ2-1, with D unclear. V was trimmed by 0 bases and J by 3 bases, leaving 15 bases between them. Germline CDR1 and CDR2: MGHRA and YSYEKL. The CDR3 has 17 amino acids. CDR3 amino acids: CASSQERGSSGYNEQFF. The CDR3 nucleotides are TGCGCCAGCAGCCAAGAACGAGGCTCCTCGGGCTACAATGAGCAGTTCTTC.

This clonotype has ten or more counts. This chain uses TRBV27 with TRBJ1-5, with D tentatively TRBD1 (6 bases). V gave up 6 bases and J gave up 0 bases, with 12 bases separating them. Looked up from germline, CDR1 is MNHEY and CDR2 is SMNVEV (reference sequence). This CDR3 region has 15 residues. The CDR3 nucleotides are TGTGCCAGCAGACCCGGGACAAATAGCAATCAGCCCCAGCATTTT. Translation gives CASRPGTNSNQPQHF.

The rearrangement joins TRBV7-6 to TRBJ2-1; D is unclear. The length of the CDR3 is 15 residues. Between the trimmed V and J ends, which lost 1 base and 2 bases, there was a span of 9 bases. Germline assignment: CDR1 SGHVS and CDR2 FNYEAQ. The CDR3 DNA reads TGTGCCAGCAGCTTAGTTGGCGGCACCTACAATGAGCAGTTCTTC. This sequence encodes CASSLVGGTYNEQFF. Together with reference TRBV7-6 and TRBJ2-1, the CDR3 gives the full variable domain: GAGVSQSPRYKVTKRGQDVALRCDPISGHVSLYWYRQALGQGPEFLTYFNYEAQQDKSGLPNDRFSAERPEGSISTLTIQRTEQRDSAMYRCASSLVGGTYNEQFFGPGTRLTVL.

This clonotype is labeled as medium-sized. The chain carries TRBV7-9 and TRBJ2-5; no definite D call. Germline lookup yields CDR1 SEHNR and CDR2 FQNEAQ (reference sequence). V was cut by 5 bases and J by 2 bases, with 6 bases left in between. The CDR3 is 12 residues long. CDR3 amino acids: CASSLGQETQYF. As DNA, the CDR3 is TGTGCCAGCAGCCTGGGACAAGAGACCCAGTACTTC.

The chain uses TRBV19 and TRBJ2-1, with TRBD1 as a possible D gene (6 bases). The V end lost 7 bases, the J end lost 9 bases, and 13 bases lay between the germline ends. CDR1 and CDR2 (germline): LNHDA, SQIVND (reference sequence). The CDR3 is made up of 12 amino acids. CDR3 bases: TGTGCCAGTAACCCGGACAGCGGTGAGCAGTTCTTC. It encodes CASNPDSGEQFF.

This clonotype came up many times. The chain carries TRBV20-1 and TRBJ1-1, with 7 bases that match TRBD1. Trimming cost V 4 bases and J 4 bases; bases outside gene matches: 0. Germline-derived CDR1 and CDR2 are DFQATT and SNEGSKA (reference sequence). This CDR3 is built from 11 residues. CDR3 bases: TGCAGTGCTACAGGGGGCACTGAAGCTTTCTTT. It encodes CSATGGTEAFF.

This sequence joins TRBV6-1 and TRBJ1-6; possibly TRBD1 for D (6 bases). This CDR3 is built from 13 residues. V lost 3 bases to trimming and J lost 10 bases, with 10 bases between them. In germline, CDR1 is MNHNS, CDR2 SASEGT. CDR3 in amino acids: CASSEYRESPLHF. Here the CDR3 DNA reads TGTGCCAGCAGTGAGTACAGGGAATCACCCCTCCACTTT.

The chain uses TRBV11-3 and TRBJ2-1; 10 bases line up with TRBD2. The CDR3 is made up of 16 amino acids. CDR1 is SGHNT and CDR2 is YENEEA in the germline V gene. The V segment lost 0 bases and the J segment 7 bases; nucleotides outside the gene matches: 6. The chain's CDR3 is CASSLESSGRDNEQFF. For the CDR3, the DNA is TGTGCCAGCAGCTTAGAGTCTAGCGGGAGAGATAATGAGCAGTTCTTC.

V usage is TRBV20-1 and J usage is TRBJ2-7; 11 bases fit TRBD2. The CDR3 length is 14 residues. Germline-derived CDR1 and CDR2 are DFQATT and SNEGSKA (reference sequence). V was pared by 5 bases and J by 4 bases, with 7 bases of the junction left unmatched. This CDR3 reads CSALTSGSMYEQYF. The CDR3 nucleotides are TGCAGTGCTCTTACTAGCGGGAGTATGTACGAGCAGTACTTC.

This clonotype was seen a few times. The rearrangement links TRBV7-2 to TRBJ1-5; TRBD1 might be the D (5 bases). The CDR3 covers 16 residues. The V end lost 4 bases, the J end lost 6 bases, and 19 bases lay between the germline ends. CDR1 is SGHTA and CDR2 is FQGNSA in the germline V gene. CDR3 sequence reads: CASSSRGGGMGQPQHF. The CDR3 DNA reads as TGTGCCAGCAGCTCCCGGGGGGGAGGAATGGGTCAGCCCCAGCATTTT.

The chain is built from TRBV6-1 and TRBJ1-2, with a weak D call TRBD1 (6 bases). V was clipped by 6 bases and J by 7 bases, with 12 bases between them. CDR1 is MNHNS, CDR2 SASEGT, per germline. This CDR3 has 12 residues. The CDR3 reads CASRGGGGGYTF. The CDR3 DNA reads as TGTGCCAGCAGAGGGGGAGGGGGTGGCTACACCTTC.

The V gene is TRBV6-1, the J gene TRBJ1-5; possible D gene TRBD1, 6 bases. V was clipped by 5 bases and J by 7 bases, with 21 bases between them. The germline V gene has CDR1 MNHNS and CDR2 SASEGT. The length of the CDR3 is 16 residues. The CDR3 DNA reads TGTGCCAGCAGTAGAACAGGGATGGAAGGGGTACAGCCCCAGCATTTT. Protein sequence: CASSRTGMEGVQPQHF.

V is TRBV10-3 and J is TRBJ1-2, with 8 bases identical to TRBD1. Germline CDR1 reads ENHRY; CDR2 reads SYGVKD. The length of the CDR3 is 15 residues. Unmatched junction bases numbered 13, after V lost 7 bases and J lost 6 bases. In nucleotides, the CDR3 is TGTGCCATCACCAGGACAGGGTCAGGGTCCAATGGCTACACCTTC. Residues: CAITRTGSGSNGYTF.

There are a few counts of this clonotype. V usage is TRBV20-1 and J usage is TRBJ2-7; the D gene could be TRBD1 or TRBD2 (7 bases each). The CDR3 is 16 residues long. Trimming removed 6 bases at V and 3 bases at J, with 24 bases between. CDR1 is DFQATT, CDR2 SNEGSKA, per germline (reference sequence). CDR3: CSANGAPDREGYEQYF. The CDR3 DNA reads as TGCAGTGCAAATGGTGCACCTGACAGGGAGGGCTACGAGCAGTACTTC.

This clonotype was observed a few times. This CDR3 reads CSVDQRGRESTDTQYF. The CDR3 nucleotides are TGCAGCGTTGATCAGCGCGGGAGGGAGAGCACAGATACGCAGTATTTT. This sequence joins TRBV29-1 and TRBJ2-3; 9 bases align to TRBD2. There are 16 residues in the CDR3. The germline gives CDR1 SQVTM, CDR2 ANQGSEA. Germline trimming cut 3 bases from V and 0 bases from J; bases unmatched to any gene: 7.